Listed here are 9 T cell receptor beta chains from one sample, sequenced in a study of spatial heterogeneity in lung cancer. Stated time point: sample taken at primary tumor resection. Extraction of whole RNA from tumor, nontumor lung or frozen PBMC preceded unsorted sequencing. TCRdb re-analysed the 5' RACE reads in MiXCR, keeping a single row per CDR3 protein. The table shows about 92,000 distinct CDR3 sequences, with around 12% occurring only once. Material: PBMCs, obtained at surgery. These receptors all come from a male donor with early-stage non-small cell lung cancer.

In its sample, this clonotype was seen a few times. The V call is TRBV28, the J call TRBJ1-5, with 9 bases identical to TRBD1. The CDR3 extends over 16 amino acids. V lost 6 bases, J lost 4 bases, and 10 bases stayed unmatched. From germline, CDR1 is MDHEN and CDR2 SYDVKM. CDR3 loop: CASRNPGQGGNQPQHF. Here the CDR3 DNA reads TGTGCCAGCAGAAATCCGGGACAGGGTGGGAATCAGCCCCAGCATTTT.

J is TRBJ1-1 and V is TRBV3-1, with a tentative D call TRBD1 (6 bases). The V gene's germline CDR1 is LGHDT and CDR2 YNNKEL (reference sequence). Trimming left V 3 bases short and J 2 bases short, with 13 bases between. The CDR3 runs 15 residues. CDR3 sequence (DNA): TGTGCCAGCAGCCATTCCGGGACAAGAAACACTGAAGCTTTCTTT. Residues: CASSHSGTRNTEAFF.

This clonotype was seen only a few times. The CDR3 DNA reads as TGTGCCAGCAGCTTAGTTGGGATTGGAGCTTTCTTT. It specifies CASSLVGIGAFF. The chain carries TRBV7-9 and TRBJ1-1; D call uncertain. Trimming removed 1 base from V and 10 bases from J, with 10 bases in between. In germline, CDR1 is SEHNR, CDR2 FQNEAQ (reference sequence). The CDR3 loop spans 12 amino acids.

The chain carries TRBV7-2 and TRBJ2-1; TRBD2 matches 7 bases. The germline V gene has CDR1 SGHTA and CDR2 FQGNSA. J gave up 8 bases and V 2 bases, and 12 bases lay outside the gene matches. The CDR3 totals 16 residues. The CDR3 DNA reads as TGTGCCAGCAGCTTAATGCTAGCGGAAAAAGCGTATGAGCAGTTCTTC. Protein product: CASSLMLAEKAYEQFF.

This chain uses TRBV5-5 with TRBJ2-5; D call uncertain. Germline V lookup: CDR1 SGHKS, CDR2 YYEKEE (reference sequence). CDR3 length: 14 amino acids. Trimming stripped 0 bases from V and 2 bases from J, with 8 bases between. CDR3 nucleotide sequence: TGTGCCAGCAGCTTGGACCAGGCGCAAGAGACCCAGTACTTC. This translates into CASSLDQAQETQYF.

This clonotype was counted at least ten times. The chain links TRBV5-5 to TRBJ2-5; D is possibly TRBD1 or TRBD2 (6 bases each). The V and J ends lost 4 bases and 0 bases respectively, with 10 bases between them. The germline V gene encodes CDR1 SGHKS and CDR2 YYEKEE (reference sequence). CDR3 length: 14 amino acids. Here the CDR3 DNA reads TGTGCCAGCAGCGCTGGGGGGCACCAAGAGACCCAGTACTTC. It specifies CASSAGGHQETQYF.

The sample holds many counts of this clonotype. The V call is TRBV29-1, the J call TRBJ2-5; D is unresolved. V dropped 5 bases and J dropped 1 base, with 5 bases sitting between them. The germline CDR1 and CDR2 sequences are SQVTM and ANQGSEA. This CDR3 has 11 amino acids. Here the CDR3 reads CSVRPQETQYF. CDR3 nucleotides: TGCAGCGTTCGGCCCCAAGAGACCCAGTACTTC.

In its sample, this clonotype was seen a few times. This rearrangement joins TRBV20-1 to TRBJ2-2; 10 nucleotides align to TRBD2. The germline V gene has CDR1 DFQATT and CDR2 SNEGSKA (reference sequence). Trimming took 2 bases from V and 0 from J; bases not matched to a gene: 0. This CDR3 is built from 15 residues. The CDR3 region is CSARTSGANTGELFF. CDR3 nucleotide sequence: TGCAGTGCTAGAACTAGCGGGGCGAACACCGGGGAGCTGTTTTTT.

This clonotype was picked up one time. This chain links TRBV3-1 with TRBJ2-1; 10 bases agree with TRBD2. The CDR3 consists of 16 residues. Germline V lookup: CDR1 LGHDT, CDR2 YNNKEL (reference sequence). The junction had 6 bases not matched to a gene; V was cut back by 0 bases and J by 7 bases. CDR3 nucleotides: TGTGCCAGCAGCCAAGATCTAGCGGGGGCCGGAAATGAGCAGTTCTTC. It yields the protein CASSQDLAGAGNEQFF.